These 23 T cell receptor beta chains were sequenced from one sample in a study of control samples from healthy donors and cancer patients. Clones were sequenced by immunoSEQ multiplex PCR, and TCRdb holds only the in-frame ones, with some missing. The repertoire includes more than 150,000 clones, approximately 90% of them detected once, and approximately 0.7% sits in the top ten. The sequencing input was blood. These receptors all come from a woman aged 30 to 39 in good health.

The rearrangement uses TRBV10-3 and TRBJ2-1; TRBD2 might be the D (5 bases). Trimming left V 3 bases short and J 5 bases short, with 17 bases between. In germline, CDR1 is ENHRY, CDR2 SYGVKD. CDR3 length: 16 amino acids. The CDR3 DNA follows: TGTGCCATCAGTGAATATCTAGAGGGCTTCGACAATGAGCAGTTCTTC. This translates into CAISEYLEGFDNEQFF.

This rearrangement joins TRBV24-1 to TRBJ1-1; 9 bases map to TRBD1. V lost 3 bases to trimming and J lost 3 bases; unmatched junction nucleotides: 4. Germline CDR1 reads KGHDR; CDR2 reads SFDVKD. The CDR3 is 15 residues long. CDR3: CATSDTRTGDTEAFF. The CDR3 DNA is TGTGCCACCAGTGATACCAGGACAGGGGACACTGAAGCTTTCTTT.

This sequence joins TRBV7-2 and TRBJ2-5; either TRBD1 or TRBD2 may fit D (5 bases each). Germline values: CDR1 SGHTA, CDR2 FQGNSA. V dropped 3 bases and J dropped 1 base, with 9 bases sitting between them. CDR3 length equals 14 residues. CDR3 loop: CASSLGTIQETQYF. Written as DNA, the CDR3 is TGTGCCAGCAGCTTGGGGACCATCCAAGAGACCCAGTACTTC.

There are a few counts of this clone. The rearrangement links TRBV20-1 to TRBJ2-3; no clear D. This CDR3 region has 11 residues. Germline V gene sequence: CDR1 DFQATT, CDR2 SNEGSKA (reference sequence). V shed 3 bases and J shed 5 bases, with 6 bases lying between them. The CDR3 bases are TGCAGTGCTAGTTTTGTAGATACGCAGTATTTT. Translation gives CSASFVDTQYF.

J is TRBJ2-2 and V is TRBV11-2, with D maybe TRBD2 (6 bases). The V gene lost 5 bases and the J gene lost 5 bases, with 9 bases spanning the gap. Per germline, CDR1 SGHAT and CDR2 FQNNGV. This CDR3 region has 13 residues. The DNA for the CDR3 is TGTGCCAGCAGCCTAGGAGGGACCGGGGAGCTGTTTTTT. It specifies CASSLGGTGELFF.

J is TRBJ2-1 and V is TRBV4-2; 7 bases are a match to TRBD2. This CDR3 spans 18 amino acids. The germline V gene has CDR1 LGHNA and CDR2 YNFKEQ. The V gene end was trimmed by 0 bases and the J gene end by 3 bases; junction bases not matched to a gene: 11. In nucleotides, the CDR3 is TGTGCCAGCAGCCAAGATCGGGGGGTCAATCTTAACTACAATGAGCAGTTCTTC. This translates into CASSQDRGVNLNYNEQFF.

This clone appeared once. The V and J genes are TRBV3-1 (or the pseudogene TRBV3-2) and TRBJ1-1; 7 bases fit TRBD1. CDR1 is LGHDT, CDR2 YNNKEL, per germline (reference sequence). The CDR3 consists of 13 residues. V was pared by 1 base and J by 7 bases, with 3 bases of the junction left unmatched. In DNA, the CDR3 is TGTGCCAGCAGCCAAGTTCAGGGGGGTGAAGCTTTCTTT. Translation gives CASSQVQGGEAFF.

The chain couples TRBV3-1 (or the pseudogene TRBV3-2) to TRBJ1-2; TRBD1 is a possible D gene (6 bases). Germline V gene data show CDR1 as LGHDT and CDR2 as YNNKEL (reference sequence). The CDR3 consists of 17 residues. Trimming took off 7 bases at V and 9 bases at J, with 30 bases between the two ends. The CDR3 is CASTLWGGACPLERYTF. CDR3 sequence (DNA): TGTGCCAGCACCTTATGGGGGGGCGCGTGCCCCTTAGAACGCTACACCTTC.

This chain joins TRBV21-1 and TRBJ2-3; no DNA check was done on the table's D call, TRBD2. TRBV21-1 is classified as a pseudogene. CDR3 length equals 15 residues. The CDR3 region has the DNA TGTGCCAGCAGCCTGACTAGCGGGTACACAGATACGCAGTATTTT. It is translated as CASSLTSGYTDTQYF.

The chain uses TRBV20-1 and TRBJ1-4, with D possibly matching TRBD1 (5 bases). Deletions cut 3 bases from V and 6 bases from J, with 11 bases between. This CDR3 spans 13 amino acids. CDR1 is DFQATT and CDR2 is SNEGSKA in the germline V gene (reference sequence). The CDR3 DNA sequence: TGCAGTGCTAGTAAAGGGGAGGATGAAAAACTGTTTTTT. Encoded protein: CSASKGEDEKLFF.

CDR3 coding DNA: TGTGCCAGCAGCTTAGTGGGGGGCGCTTTGAACACTGAAGCTTTCTTT. It encodes CASSLVGGALNTEAFF. V gene TRBV7-9 combines with J gene TRBJ1-1, with a tentative D call TRBD1 (6 bases). Germline lookup yields CDR1 SEHNR and CDR2 FQNEAQ (reference sequence). The V end was cut by 1 base, the J end by 0 bases, with 12 bases between. This CDR3 has 16 amino acids.

The V and J genes are TRBV11-2 and TRBJ1-6; D gene unclear. CDR1 SGHAT and CDR2 FQNNGV come from the germline V gene. V lost 5 bases and J 0 bases, leaving 20 bases between the germline ends. The length of the CDR3 is 19 residues. The CDR3 protein is CASSQLSHISSSYNSPLHF. In nucleotides, the CDR3 is TGTGCCAGCAGCCAGCTTAGTCATATCTCCAGCTCCTATAATTCACCCCTCCACTTT.

The V call is TRBV5-6, the J call TRBJ2-3; D is perhaps TRBD2 (5 bases). CDR3 length: 13 residues. V gave up 4 bases and J gave up 2 bases, with 8 bases separating them. Looked up from germline, CDR1 is SGHDT and CDR2 is YYEEEE. This chain's CDR3 is CASSAGDTDTQYF. DNA for the CDR3: TGTGCCAGCAGCGCCGGGGACACAGATACGCAGTATTTT.

The chain couples TRBV15 to TRBJ2-5, with D perhaps matching TRBD1 (6 bases). The length of the CDR3 is 15 residues. The germline gives CDR1 LNHNV, CDR2 YYDKDF (reference sequence). Trimming removed 1 base at V and 2 bases at J, with 11 bases between. The CDR3 is CATSRVGAAQETQYF. The CDR3 DNA sequence: TGTGCCACCAGCAGAGTGGGGGCAGCTCAAGAGACCCAGTACTTC.

The gene calls are TRBV19 and TRBJ2-7; 11 bases line up with TRBD2. CDR1 and CDR2 from the germline V gene are LNHDA and SQIVND (reference sequence). The J segment lost 7 bases and the V segment lost 10 bases, leaving 3 bases of the junction unmatched. This CDR3 has 11 residues. The CDR3 nucleotides read TGTGCCATCGGGACTAGCGGAGAGCAGTACTTC. This codes for CAIGTSGEQYF. Filled out from reference TRBV19 and TRBJ2-7, the complete variable domain reads DGGITQSPKYLFRKEGQNVTLSCEQNLNHDAMYWYRQDPGQGLRLIYYSQIVNDFQKGDIAEGYSVSREKKESFPLTVTSAQKNPTAFYLCAIGTSGEQYFGPGTRLTVT.

CDR3 protein: CASSFVRDRGTEAFF. DNA for the CDR3: TGTGCCAGCAGTTTCGTCCGGGACAGGGGAACTGAAGCTTTCTTT. This sequence joins TRBV27 and TRBJ1-1; 10 bases are a match to TRBD1. CDR1 is MNHEY, CDR2 SMNVEV, per germline (reference sequence). The CDR3 is 15 amino acids. J lost 5 bases, V lost 3 bases, and 6 bases had no gene match.

This chain uses TRBV6-5 with TRBJ1-2; no firm D call. Germline V lookup: CDR1 MNHEY, CDR2 SVGAGI. Trimming shortened V by 8 bases and J by 5 bases, and 15 bases separated the two germline ends. The CDR3 length is 13 residues. The CDR3 sequence is CASSPAPSYGYTF. The DNA of the CDR3 is TGTGCCAGCTCGCCGGCACCATCATATGGCTACACCTTC.

This clone was picked up one time. The chain couples TRBV11-2 to TRBJ2-3, with TRBD2 as a possible D gene (5 bases). Germline V gene sequence: CDR1 SGHAT, CDR2 FQNNGV. This CDR3 has 12 residues. Trimming shortened V by 5 bases and J by 5 bases, and 8 bases separated the two germline ends. The CDR3 protein is CASSTEGDTQYF. DNA of the CDR3: TGTGCCAGCAGCACCGAGGGAGATACGCAGTATTTT.

This clone was detected only once. The V call is TRBV6-5, the J call TRBJ2-7, with a possible D match to TRBD2 (6 bases). CDR1 and CDR2 (germline): MNHEY, SVGAGI. V dropped 2 bases and J dropped 0 bases, with 11 bases sitting between them. There are 15 residues in the CDR3. CDR3 region: CASSYLSGSSYEQYF. CDR3 sequence (DNA): TGTGCCAGCAGTTACCTTAGCGGTAGCTCCTACGAGCAGTACTTC.

Here the CDR3 DNA reads TGCGCCAGCAGCCAAGTGGCCGGGAGGGGAAGTACTGAAGCTTTCTTT. Translation gives CASSQVAGRGSTEAFF. The gene calls are TRBV4-3 and TRBJ1-1, with D perhaps TRBD1 (5 bases). The CDR3 spans 16 residues. V was shortened by 1 base and J by 5 bases, with 17 bases between the two germline ends. CDR1 is LGHNA and CDR2 is YSLEER in the germline V gene.

The chain carries TRBV5-4 and TRBJ2-3; D is unclear. CDR1 is SGHNT, CDR2 YYREEE, per germline (reference sequence). Trimming pared 1 base from V and 3 bases from J, leaving 9 bases between. The CDR3 has 14 amino acids. The CDR3 bases are TGTGCCAGCAGCTTGTCGGCCTTTACAGATACGCAGTATTTT. Encoded protein: CASSLSAFTDTQYF.

J is TRBJ2-3 and V is TRBV7-9; D is tentatively TRBD1 or TRBD2 (5 bases each). The CDR3 consists of 17 residues. The V gene lost 4 bases and the J gene lost 0 bases, with 17 bases spanning the gap. CDR1 and CDR2 (germline): SEHNR, FQNEAQ (reference sequence). This chain's CDR3 is CASSSNRRPISTDTQYF. The CDR3 nucleotides read TGTGCCAGCAGCTCGAACAGGAGGCCCATAAGCACAGATACGCAGTATTTT.

The chain employs TRBV7-3 and TRBJ2-2; TRBD2 agrees at 10 bases. The CDR3 sequence is 18 residues long. Trimming removed 5 bases from V and 2 bases from J; junction bases left unmatched: 11. Germline V gene data show CDR1 as SGHTA and CDR2 as FQGTGA. The CDR3 DNA follows: TGTGCCAGCAGCCTAGGGGCTAGCGGGAGTCTAAACACCGGGGAGCTGTTTTTT. As protein: CASSLGASGSLNTGELFF.